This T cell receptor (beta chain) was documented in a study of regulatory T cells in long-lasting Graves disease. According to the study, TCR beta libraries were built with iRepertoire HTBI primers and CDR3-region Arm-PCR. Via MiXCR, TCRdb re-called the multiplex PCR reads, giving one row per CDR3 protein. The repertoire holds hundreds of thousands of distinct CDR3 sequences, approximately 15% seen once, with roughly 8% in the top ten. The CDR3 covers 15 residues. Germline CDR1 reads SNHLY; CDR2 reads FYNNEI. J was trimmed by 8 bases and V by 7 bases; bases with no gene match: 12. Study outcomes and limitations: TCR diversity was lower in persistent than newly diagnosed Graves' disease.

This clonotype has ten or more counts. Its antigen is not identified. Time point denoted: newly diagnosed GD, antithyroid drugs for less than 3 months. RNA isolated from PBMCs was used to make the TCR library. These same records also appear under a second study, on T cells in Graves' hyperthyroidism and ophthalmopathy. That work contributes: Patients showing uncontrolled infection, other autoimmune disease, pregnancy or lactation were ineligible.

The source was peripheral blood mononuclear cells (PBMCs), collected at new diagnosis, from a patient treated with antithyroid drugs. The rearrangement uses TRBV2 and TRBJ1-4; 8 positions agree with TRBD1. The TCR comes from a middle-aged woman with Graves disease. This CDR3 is CASTTFGQGGEKLFF. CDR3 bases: TGTGCCAGCACTACCTTCGGACAGGGAGGCGAAAAACTGTTTTTT.